This T cell receptor (beta chain) came from a study of control samples from healthy donors and cancer patients. The germline V gene encodes CDR1 LNHDA and CDR2 SQIVND (reference sequence). The CDR3 length is 16 residues. V was cut by 3 bases and J by 5 bases, with 16 bases left in between. Only in-frame clones appear in the TCRdb table, and some are missing; sequencing was by immunoSEQ multiplex PCR. The sample has 88,000 or so clones, about 93% seen once; the top ten hold around 4.5%. The chain recombines TRBV19 with TRBJ1-4; a possible D gene is TRBD1 (5 bases). The clonotype comes from a woman aged 18-30 years in good health. Sequencing was done on a sample of blood. In DNA form, the CDR3 reads TGTGCCAGTAGTATTAATTGGTCAGGGAAGAATGAAAAACTGTTTTTT. This gives the protein CASSINWSGKNEKLFF. Using reference TRBV19 and TRBJ1-4 for the parts outside the CDR3, the full variable domain is DGGITQSPKYLFRKEGQNVTLSCEQNLNHDAMYWYRQDPGQGLRLIYYSQIVNDFQKGDIAEGYSVSREKKESFPLTVTSAQKNPTAFYLCASSINWSGKNEKLFFGSGTQLSVL.